The 30 T cell receptor beta chains below come from one sample, sequenced in a study of blood T cell repertoires in COVID-19. Assay used: immunoSEQ multiplex PCR; TCRdb lists only in-frame clones, some missing. This sample carries 150,000 to 200,000 clones, more than 80% of them seen once, and the ten largest clones take approximately 10%. Input material: peripheral blood. These receptors all stem from a human donor in a cohort sampled during active COVID-19.

CDR3 sequence: CASSYLPGTSGAISYEQYF. CDR3 sequence (DNA): TGTGCCAGCAGTTATCTCCCCGGGACTAGCGGGGCCATCTCCTACGAGCAGTACTTC. The chain recombines TRBV6-2 or TRBV6-3 with TRBJ2-7; the match to TRBD2 covers 13 bases. The germline gives CDR1 MNHEY, CDR2 SVGEGT. The V segment lost 3 bases and the J segment 0 bases; nucleotides outside the gene matches: 11. The CDR3 covers 19 residues.

The chain uses TRBV12-3 or TRBV12-4 and TRBJ2-7, with TRBD1 identical over 9 bases. V was pared by 6 bases and J by 6 bases, with 6 bases of the junction left unmatched. The CDR3 has 13 residues. CDR3 bases: TGTGCCAGCAGCACGGGACAGGGCGCCGAGCAGTACTTC. The encoded protein is CASSTGQGAEQYF.

There are a few counts of this clone. This chain joins TRBV15 and TRBJ1-1; no clear D gene. V was cut by 3 bases and J by 6 bases, with 11 bases left in between. Germline V CDR1 and CDR2: LNHNV, YYDKDF (reference sequence). CDR3 length: 13 amino acids. This CDR3 reads CATSREERAEAFF. Here the CDR3 DNA reads TGTGCCACCAGCAGGGAAGAGCGAGCTGAAGCTTTCTTT.

The rearrangement joins TRBV25-1 to TRBJ2-5, with D hard to call. V lost 8 bases and J lost 0, with 16 bases in between. The germline gives CDR1 MGHDK, CDR2 SYGVNS. There are 15 residues in the CDR3. The CDR3 sequence is CASGSLGRYQETQYF. The CDR3 nucleotides are TGTGCCAGCGGTTCCCTGGGCAGGTACCAAGAGACCCAGTACTTC.

This chain uses TRBV11-3 with TRBJ2-5; D gene uncertain. The CDR3 consists of 15 residues. Trimming pared 6 bases from V and 1 base from J, leaving 15 bases between. CDR1 is SGHNT and CDR2 is YENEEA in the germline V gene. The CDR3 reads CASSPGLTVQETQYF. CDR3 nucleotides: TGTGCCAGCAGTCCCGGTCTCACGGTCCAAGAGACCCAGTACTTC. Variable domain in full (rest from reference TRBV11-3 and TRBJ2-5): EAGVVQSPRYKIIEKKQPVAFWCNPISGHNTLYWYLQNLGQGPELLIRYENEEAVDDSQLPKDRFSAERLKGVDSTLKIQPAELGDSAVYLCASSPGLTVQETQYFGPGTRLLVL.

J is TRBJ2-7 and V is TRBV2; 8 nucleotides match TRBD2. Germline loops: CDR1 SNHLY, CDR2 FYNNEI. The junction had 2 bases not matched to a gene; V was cut back by 6 bases and J by 4 bases. The CDR3 sequence is 12 residues long. CDR3 in DNA: TGTGCCAGCAGACTAGCGGCGTACGAGCAGTACTTC. It is translated as CASRLAAYEQYF.

The chain links TRBV6-5 to TRBJ2-1; D unclear. The CDR3 covers 15 residues. Germline CDR1 MNHEY, CDR2 SVGAGI. Trimming took 0 bases from V and 7 from J, leaving 13 bases between them. The CDR3: CASSYSNALANEQFF. The CDR3 nucleotides read TGTGCCAGCAGTTACTCGAATGCGCTTGCGAATGAGCAGTTCTTC.

The rearrangement links TRBV9 to TRBJ2-1, with 7 bases lining up with TRBD1. V was clipped by 0 bases and J by 5 bases; unmatched bases: 5. The germline V gene encodes CDR1 SGDLS and CDR2 YYNGEE. This CDR3 comprises 15 residues. CDR3: CASSVVGTDDNEQFF. The CDR3 nucleotides read TGTGCCAGCAGCGTAGTCGGGACAGATGACAATGAGCAGTTCTTC.

This chain connects TRBV29-1 to TRBJ2-7, with TRBD1 matching 9 bases. The V and J ends lost 2 bases and 0 bases, in that order; junction bases with no gene match: 5. Per the germline V gene, CDR1 is SQVTM and CDR2 is ANQGSEA. The CDR3 length is 15 residues. The CDR3 coding sequence is TGCAGCGTTGAATCCGGGACAGGGATCTCCTACGAGCAGTACTTC. It specifies CSVESGTGISYEQYF.

J is TRBJ2-5 and V is TRBV6-2 or TRBV6-3; the match to TRBD2 covers 14 bases. Losses at the gene ends were 6 bases for V and 4 bases for J; bases not matched to a gene: 4. The germline V gene encodes CDR1 MNHEY and CDR2 SVGEGT. The CDR3 spans 15 residues. The CDR3 DNA reads as TGTGCCAGCAGCCTCGGGACTAGCGGGGGAGAGACCCAGTACTTC. Its protein is CASSLGTSGGETQYF.

The table lists this clone with a count of one. The rearrangement joins TRBV6-5 to TRBJ2-1; no firm D call. The CDR3 sequence is 15 residues long. V was cut by 6 bases and J by 0 bases, with 12 bases left in between. Germline CDR1 reads MNHEY; CDR2 reads SVGAGI. The CDR3, as DNA: TGTGCCAGCAGGTCCACAGATTCCTCCTACAATGAGCAGTTCTTC. Protein sequence: CASRSTDSSYNEQFF.

The V gene is TRBV6-1, the J gene TRBJ1-2; 8 bases align to TRBD1. CDR3 size: 18 residues. The germline gives CDR1 MNHNS, CDR2 SASEGT. J gave up 2 bases and V 3 bases, and 14 bases lay outside the gene matches. CDR3 sequence: CASSEEDGQGLSNYGYTF. CDR3 DNA sequence: TGTGCCAGCAGTGAGGAGGACGGACAGGGACTATCCAACTATGGCTACACCTTC.

V usage is TRBV6-5 and J usage is TRBJ2-3; the match to TRBD2 covers 9 bases. The J segment lost 4 bases and the V segment lost 9 bases, leaving 8 bases of the junction unmatched. The CDR3 totals 14 residues. Germline CDR1 MNHEY, CDR2 SVGAGI. The CDR3 is CASMGGRGSDTQYF. DNA for the CDR3: TGTGCCAGTATGGGCGGGAGGGGCTCAGATACGCAGTATTTT.

The genes are TRBV6-4 and TRBJ2-7, with 8 bases identical to TRBD1. Per germline, CDR1 MRHNA and CDR2 SNTAGT. J gave up 4 bases and V 6 bases, and 11 bases lay outside the gene matches. The CDR3 runs 15 residues. CDR3 in amino acids: CASRLPGQERYEQYF. CDR3 coding DNA: TGTGCCAGCAGGCTTCCGGGACAGGAGCGGTACGAGCAGTACTTC.

The rearrangement uses TRBV5-1 and TRBJ1-5; D uncertain. Trimming cost V 1 base and J 2 bases, with 4 bases left between them. In germline, CDR1 is SGHRS, CDR2 YFSETQ. CDR3 length: 13 residues. CDR3 region: CASSLQGNQPQHF. The CDR3 DNA sequence: TGCGCCAGCAGCTTGCAGGGCAATCAGCCCCAGCATTTT.

The CDR3 DNA follows: TGTGCCAGCAGCTTTCCGGGACTAAACTCCTACGAGCAGTACTTC. Protein: CASSFPGLNSYEQYF. The chain couples TRBV5-6 to TRBJ2-7; 7 bases are shared with TRBD2. The trim removed 2 bases at V and 0 bases at J, leaving 5 bases unmatched. The CDR3 is 15 residues long. Germline CDR1 is SGHDT and CDR2 is YYEEEE.

This clone was counted once. V and J are TRBV18 and TRBJ1-5; weak D call: TRBD1 (6 bases). V lost 3 bases and J lost 4, with 13 bases in between. This CDR3 comprises 15 residues. The germline gives CDR1 KGHSH, CDR2 LQKENI. The CDR3 spells CASSPSTGLNQPQHF. The CDR3 region has the DNA TGTGCCAGCTCACCTTCAACAGGGTTGAATCAGCCCCAGCATTTT.

The chain carries TRBV7-8 and TRBJ1-5, with TRBD1 identical over 7 bases. The V segment lost 5 bases and the J segment 5 bases; nucleotides outside the gene matches: 3. The CDR3 is made up of 13 amino acids. The V gene's germline CDR1 is SGHVS and CDR2 FQNEAQ. CDR3 sequence: CASSIQGHQPQHF. The CDR3 nucleotides read TGTGCCAGCAGCATACAGGGGCATCAGCCCCAGCATTTT. The whole variable domain, filled in from reference TRBV7-8 and TRBJ1-5, reads GAGVSQSPRYKVAKRGQDVALRCDPISGHVSLFWYQQALGQGPEFLTYFQNEAQLDKSGLPSDRFFAERPEGSVSTLKIQRTQQEDSAVYLCASSIQGHQPQHFGDGTRLSIL.

For the CDR3, the DNA is TGCGCCAGCAGCTTCCGGACTAGCCCAGCAGATACGCAGTATTTT. The encoded protein is CASSFRTSPADTQYF. V usage is TRBV5-1 and J usage is TRBJ2-3; 8 bases agree with TRBD2. This CDR3 has 15 amino acids. Germline trimming cut 2 bases from V and 4 bases from J; bases unmatched to any gene: 6. Germline V gene data show CDR1 as SGHRS and CDR2 as YFSETQ.

This sequence joins TRBV14 and TRBJ2-1; D gene uncertain. The germline V and J ends were trimmed by 0 bases and 9 bases, with 27 bases remaining between them. The CDR3 is 19 residues long. From germline, CDR1 is SGHDN and CDR2 FVKESK. As DNA, the CDR3 is TGTGCCAGCAGCCAAGAGGAGCCGTGGTCTCGAATAGCTCCTACTGAGCAGTTCTTC. Translation: CASSQEEPWSRIAPTEQFF.

This clone was counted a few times. CDR3 coding DNA: TGTGCCAGCAGTCTGGTATGGGGAGACGACACTGAAGCTTTCTTT. Amino acids: CASSLVWGDDTEAFF. V and J are TRBV6-2 or TRBV6-3 and TRBJ1-1, with D unclear. V was pared by 5 bases and J by 3 bases, with 16 bases between. The CDR3 has 15 amino acids. Germline V gives CDR1 MNHEY, CDR2 SVGEGT.

The chain carries TRBV6-2 or TRBV6-3 and TRBJ1-6, with D possibly being TRBD1 (5 bases). This CDR3 comprises 14 residues. Germline loops: CDR1 MNHEY, CDR2 SVGEGT. V lost 5 bases, J lost 5 bases, and 10 bases lay in between. CDR3 bases: TGTGCCAGCAGTCCCCAAGGGGATAATTCACCCCTCCACTTT. It is translated as CASSPQGDNSPLHF.

CDR3 region: CASSVVSSSSTGELFF. The CDR3, as DNA: TGTGCCAGCAGCGTAGTGAGTAGCTCAAGTACCGGGGAGCTGTTTTTT. The chain carries TRBV9 and TRBJ2-2; unclear D gene. Germline V CDR1 and CDR2: SGDLS, YYNGEE. V was shortened by 0 bases and J by 5 bases, with 14 bases between the two germline ends. This CDR3 contains 16 residues.

The chain is built from TRBV19 and TRBJ2-2; D may be TRBD1 (7 bases). With 3 bases removed from V and 2 bases from J, the gap between germline ends came to 16 bases. The CDR3 extends over 17 amino acids. CDR1 is LNHDA, CDR2 SQIVND, per germline (reference sequence). CDR3 sequence reads: CASSMGRQGGNTGELFF. The CDR3 region has the DNA TGTGCCAGTAGTATGGGTCGCCAGGGGGGAAACACCGGGGAGCTGTTTTTT.

The table lists this clone with a count of one. The chain joins TRBV7-2 to TRBJ2-7, with 9 bases matching TRBD2. The V segment lost 5 bases and the J segment 3 bases; nucleotides outside the gene matches: 14. Germline-derived CDR1 and CDR2 are SGHTA and FQGNSA. This CDR3 has 17 amino acids. The CDR3 DNA follows: TGTGCCAGCAGCCAAGCGTGGCTAGCGGGACCCAACTACGAGCAGTACTTC. As protein: CASSQAWLAGPNYEQYF.

The V gene is TRBV27, the J gene TRBJ2-1, with 7 bases matching TRBD2. Germline CDR1 is MNHEY and CDR2 is SMNVEV (reference sequence). Trimming cost V 4 bases and J 7 bases; bases outside gene matches: 7. The CDR3 extends over 14 amino acids. CDR3 DNA sequence: TGTGCCAGCAGTTCCGCGGGAGTTACGAATGAGCAGTTCTTC. Protein product: CASSSAGVTNEQFF.

The CDR3 coding sequence is TGTGCCAGTAGTACCTTGACTTGGGTCACTGAAGCTTTCTTT. Its translation: CASSTLTWVTEAFF. The chain has TRBV19 and TRBJ1-1; D is unresolved. Germline-derived CDR1 and CDR2 are LNHDA and SQIVND (reference sequence). V was pared by 4 bases and J by 4 bases, with 13 bases between. This CDR3 region has 14 residues.

This clone was picked up a small number of times. The chain joins TRBV2 to TRBJ2-4, with TRBD2 matching 11 bases. Trimming cost V 4 bases and J 8 bases; bases outside gene matches: 7. The germline V gene has CDR1 SNHLY and CDR2 FYNNEI. The CDR3 runs to 15 residues. Here the CDR3 DNA reads TGTGCCAGCAGTGGGATAGCGGGGGGGCTGGACATTCAGTACTTC. As protein: CASSGIAGGLDIQYF. The full variable domain, with the rest looked up from reference TRBV2 and TRBJ2-4, is EPEVTQTPSHQVTQMGQEVILRCVPISNHLYFYWYRQILGQKVEFLVSFYNNEISEKSEIFDDQFSVERPDGSNFTLKIRSTKLEDSAMYFCASSGIAGGLDIQYFGAGTRLSVL.

This clone was found a few times. The chain links TRBV19 to TRBJ1-6; perhaps TRBD1 as D (6 bases). Germline values: CDR1 LNHDA, CDR2 SQIVND (reference sequence). This CDR3 has 14 amino acids. V shed 10 bases and J shed 6 bases, with 16 bases lying between them. CDR3 nucleotides: TGTGCCACTCGAAACAGGGATATTAATTCACCCCTCCACTTT. Encoded protein: CATRNRDINSPLHF.

The chain carries TRBV19 and TRBJ2-1; 13 nucleotides line up with TRBD2. The CDR3 covers 15 residues. Germline loops: CDR1 LNHDA, CDR2 SQIVND (reference sequence). J was trimmed by 6 bases and V by 5 bases; bases with no gene match: 4. The CDR3 coding sequence is TGTGCCAGTAGTCGGACTAGCGGGAGAGCCAATGAGCAGTTCTTC. Residues: CASSRTSGRANEQFF.